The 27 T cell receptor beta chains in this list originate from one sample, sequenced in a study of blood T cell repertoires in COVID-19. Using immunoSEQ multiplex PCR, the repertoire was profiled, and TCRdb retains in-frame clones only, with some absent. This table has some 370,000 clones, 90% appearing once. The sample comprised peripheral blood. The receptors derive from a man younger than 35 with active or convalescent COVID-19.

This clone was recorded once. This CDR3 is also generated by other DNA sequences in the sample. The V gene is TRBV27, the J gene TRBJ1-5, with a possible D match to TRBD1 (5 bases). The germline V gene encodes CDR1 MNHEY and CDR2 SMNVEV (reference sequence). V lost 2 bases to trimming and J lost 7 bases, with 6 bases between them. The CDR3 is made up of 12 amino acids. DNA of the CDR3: TGTGCCAGCAGTTTAAGGGGACAGCCCCAGCATTTT. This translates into CASSLRGQPQHF.

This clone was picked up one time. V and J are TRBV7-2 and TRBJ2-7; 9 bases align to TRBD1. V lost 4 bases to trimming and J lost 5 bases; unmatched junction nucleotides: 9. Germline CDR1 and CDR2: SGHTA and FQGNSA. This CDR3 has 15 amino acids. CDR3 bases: TGTGCCAGCAGCTCCCTAGGACAGGGGAGAGACGAGCAGTACTTC. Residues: CASSSLGQGRDEQYF.

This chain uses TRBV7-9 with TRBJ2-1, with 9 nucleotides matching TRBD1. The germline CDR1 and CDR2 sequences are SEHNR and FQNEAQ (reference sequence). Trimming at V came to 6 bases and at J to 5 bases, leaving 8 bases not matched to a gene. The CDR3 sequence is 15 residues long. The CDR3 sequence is CASRGGTGSNNEQFF. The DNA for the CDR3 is TGTGCCAGCAGAGGGGGGACAGGGAGCAACAATGAGCAGTTCTTC.

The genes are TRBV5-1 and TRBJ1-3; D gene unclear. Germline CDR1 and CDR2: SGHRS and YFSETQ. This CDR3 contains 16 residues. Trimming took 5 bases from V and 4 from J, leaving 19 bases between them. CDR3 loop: CASSEIFGGGGNTIYF. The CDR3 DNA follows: TGCGCCAGCAGTGAAATCTTCGGTGGCGGCGGAAACACCATATATTTT.

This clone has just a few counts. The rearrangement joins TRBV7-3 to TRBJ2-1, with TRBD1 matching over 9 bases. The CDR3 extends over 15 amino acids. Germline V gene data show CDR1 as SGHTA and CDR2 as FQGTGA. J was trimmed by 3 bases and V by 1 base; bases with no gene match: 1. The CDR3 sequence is CASSLRDRVYNEQFF. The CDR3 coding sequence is TGTGCCAGCAGCTTAAGGGACAGGGTCTACAATGAGCAGTTCTTC.

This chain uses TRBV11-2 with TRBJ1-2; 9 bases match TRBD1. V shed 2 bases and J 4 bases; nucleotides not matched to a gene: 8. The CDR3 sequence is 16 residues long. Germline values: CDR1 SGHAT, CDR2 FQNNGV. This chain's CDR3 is CASSLRDRAFSYGYTF. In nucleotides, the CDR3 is TGTGCCAGCAGCTTAAGGGACAGGGCCTTTTCCTATGGCTACACCTTC.

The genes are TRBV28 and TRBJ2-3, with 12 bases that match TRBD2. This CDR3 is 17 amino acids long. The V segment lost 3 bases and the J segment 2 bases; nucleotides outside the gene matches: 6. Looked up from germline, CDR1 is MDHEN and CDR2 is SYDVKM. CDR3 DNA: TGTGCCAGCAGTTTTGGGCTAGCGGGGGGGCCCACAGATACGCAGTATTTT. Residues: CASSFGLAGGPTDTQYF.

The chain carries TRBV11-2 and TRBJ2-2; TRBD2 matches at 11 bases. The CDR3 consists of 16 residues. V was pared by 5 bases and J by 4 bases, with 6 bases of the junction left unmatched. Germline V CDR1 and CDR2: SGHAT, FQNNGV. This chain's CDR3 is CASSRSGGARTGELFF. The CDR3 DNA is TGTGCCAGCAGCCGTAGCGGGGGGGCTCGCACCGGGGAGCTGTTTTTT.

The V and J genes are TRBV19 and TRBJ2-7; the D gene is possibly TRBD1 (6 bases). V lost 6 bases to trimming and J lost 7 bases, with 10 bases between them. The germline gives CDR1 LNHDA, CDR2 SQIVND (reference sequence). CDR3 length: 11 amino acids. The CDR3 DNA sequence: TGTGCCAGTAGGTCAGGGGAAGAGCAGTACTTC. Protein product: CASRSGEEQYF.

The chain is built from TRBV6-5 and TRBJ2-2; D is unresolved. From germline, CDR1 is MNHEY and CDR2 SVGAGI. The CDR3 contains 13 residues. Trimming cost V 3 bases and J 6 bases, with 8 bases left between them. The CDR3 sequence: CASSYNRAGELFF. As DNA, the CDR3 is TGTGCCAGCAGTTATAACCGGGCCGGGGAGCTGTTTTTT.

CDR3 loop: CSANRVHEQYF. In nucleotides, the CDR3 is TGCAGTGCCAACAGGGTCCACGAGCAGTACTTC. This chain links TRBV20-1 with TRBJ2-7; tentatively, D is TRBD1 (6 bases). V lost 6 bases, J lost 5 bases, and 11 bases lay in between. The germline CDR1 and CDR2 sequences are DFQATT and SNEGSKA (reference sequence). This CDR3 has 11 amino acids.

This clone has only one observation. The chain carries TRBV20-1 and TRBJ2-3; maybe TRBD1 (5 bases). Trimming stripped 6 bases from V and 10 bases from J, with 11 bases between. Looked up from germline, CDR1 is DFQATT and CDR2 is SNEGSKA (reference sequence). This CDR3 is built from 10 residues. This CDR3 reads CSARSGSQYF. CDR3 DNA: TGCAGTGCACGGTCAGGGTCGCAGTATTTT.

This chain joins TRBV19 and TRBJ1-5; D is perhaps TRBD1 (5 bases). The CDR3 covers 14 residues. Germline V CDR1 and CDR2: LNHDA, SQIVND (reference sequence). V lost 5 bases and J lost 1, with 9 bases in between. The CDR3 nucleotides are TGTGCCAGTAGTGACCCAGGGAGCAATCAGCCCCAGCATTTT. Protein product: CASSDPGSNQPQHF.

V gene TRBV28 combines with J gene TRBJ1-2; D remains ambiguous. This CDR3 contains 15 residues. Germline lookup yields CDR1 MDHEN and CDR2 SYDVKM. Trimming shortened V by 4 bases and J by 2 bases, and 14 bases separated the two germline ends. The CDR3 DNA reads TGTGCCAGCAGTTCTCTAAAATGGGAGAACTATGGCTACACCTTC. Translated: CASSSLKWENYGYTF.

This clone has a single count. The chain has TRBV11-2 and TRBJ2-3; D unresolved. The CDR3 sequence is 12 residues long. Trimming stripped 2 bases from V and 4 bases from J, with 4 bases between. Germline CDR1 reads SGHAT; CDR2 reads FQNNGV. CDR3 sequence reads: CASSLRADTQYF. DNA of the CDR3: TGTGCCAGCAGCTTACGGGCAGATACGCAGTATTTT.

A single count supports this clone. The CDR3 coding sequence is TGTGCCATCAGCGATCACAGGTACGGAGGGGATCAGCCCCAGCATTTT. Its translation: CAISDHRYGGDQPQHF. V is TRBV10-3 and J is TRBJ1-5, with D perhaps matching TRBD1 (5 bases). Germline V gives CDR1 ENHRY, CDR2 SYGVKD. V lost 6 bases and J 5 bases, leaving 20 bases between the germline ends. This CDR3 has 16 residues.

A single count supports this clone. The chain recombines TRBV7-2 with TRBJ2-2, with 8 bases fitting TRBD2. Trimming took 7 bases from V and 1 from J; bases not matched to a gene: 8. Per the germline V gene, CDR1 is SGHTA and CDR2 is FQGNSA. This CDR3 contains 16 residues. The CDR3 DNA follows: TGTGCCAGCACCGGGGGGGTCGCAAGGAACACCGGGGAGCTGTTTTTT. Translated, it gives CASTGGVARNTGELFF. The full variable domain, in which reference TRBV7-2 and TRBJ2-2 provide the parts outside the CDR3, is GAGVSQSPSNKVTEKGKDVELRCDPISGHTALYWYRQSLGQGLEFLIYFQGNSAPDKSGLPSDRFSAERTGGSVSTLTIQRTQQEDSAVYLCASTGGVARNTGELFFGEGSRLTVL.

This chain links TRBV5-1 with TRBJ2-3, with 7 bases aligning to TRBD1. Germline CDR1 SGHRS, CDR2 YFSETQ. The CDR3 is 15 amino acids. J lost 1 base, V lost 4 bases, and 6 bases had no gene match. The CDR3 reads CASSRTGVGTDTQYF. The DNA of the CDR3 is TGCGCCAGCAGCCGGACAGGAGTCGGCACAGATACGCAGTATTTT. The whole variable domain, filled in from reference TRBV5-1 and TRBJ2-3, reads KAGVTQTPRYLIKTRGQQVTLSCSPISGHRSVSWYQQTPGQGLQFLFEYFSETQRNKGNFPGRFSGRQFSNSRSEMNVSTLELGDSALYLCASSRTGVGTDTQYFGPGTRLTVL.

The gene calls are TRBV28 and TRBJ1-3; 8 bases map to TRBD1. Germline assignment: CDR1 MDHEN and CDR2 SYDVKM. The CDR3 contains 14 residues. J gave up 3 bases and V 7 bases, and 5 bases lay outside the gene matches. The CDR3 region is CASTPTGVGNTIYF. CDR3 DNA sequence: TGTGCCAGCACCCCGACAGGGGTTGGAAACACCATATATTTT.

This chain's CDR3 is CASSLALTFSYQETQYF. The CDR3 DNA reads TGTGCCAGCAGCTTAGCTTTGACTTTCTCGTACCAAGAGACCCAGTACTTC. The chain has TRBV11-1 and TRBJ2-5; D not certain. The CDR3 loop spans 17 amino acids. Germline loops: CDR1 SGHAT, CDR2 FQDESV (reference sequence). Trimming removed 0 bases from V and 0 bases from J, with 14 bases in between.

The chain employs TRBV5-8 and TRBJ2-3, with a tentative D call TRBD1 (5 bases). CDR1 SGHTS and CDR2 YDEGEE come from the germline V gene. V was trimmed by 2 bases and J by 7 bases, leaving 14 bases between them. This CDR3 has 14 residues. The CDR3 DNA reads TGTGCCAGCAGCTTCGGCAGGGTCGAGAATACGCAGTATTTT. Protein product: CASSFGRVENTQYF.

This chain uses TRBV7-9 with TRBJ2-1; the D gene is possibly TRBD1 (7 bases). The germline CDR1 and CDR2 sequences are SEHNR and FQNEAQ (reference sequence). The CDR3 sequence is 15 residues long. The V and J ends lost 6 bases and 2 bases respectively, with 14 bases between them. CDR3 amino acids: CASSITGEAYNEQFF. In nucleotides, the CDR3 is TGTGCCAGCAGTATAACAGGGGAGGCCTACAATGAGCAGTTCTTC.

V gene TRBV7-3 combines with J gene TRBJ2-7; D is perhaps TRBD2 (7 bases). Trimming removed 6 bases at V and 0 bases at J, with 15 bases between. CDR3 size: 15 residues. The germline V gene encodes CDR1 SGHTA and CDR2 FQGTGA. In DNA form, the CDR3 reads TGTGCCAGCAGTTTCTCGGGGGGCTTCTCCTACGAGCAGTACTTC. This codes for CASSFSGGFSYEQYF.

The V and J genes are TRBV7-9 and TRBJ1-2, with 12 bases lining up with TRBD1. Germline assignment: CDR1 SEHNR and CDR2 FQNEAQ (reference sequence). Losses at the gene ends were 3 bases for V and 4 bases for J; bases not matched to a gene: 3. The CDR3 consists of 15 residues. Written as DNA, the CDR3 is TGTGCCAGCAGCTTTGGGACAGGGGGCAGCTATGGCTACACCTTC. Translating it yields CASSFGTGGSYGYTF.

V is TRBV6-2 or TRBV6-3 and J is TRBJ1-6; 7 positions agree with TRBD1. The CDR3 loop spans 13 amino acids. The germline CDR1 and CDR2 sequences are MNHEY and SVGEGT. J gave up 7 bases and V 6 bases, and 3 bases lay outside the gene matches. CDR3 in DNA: TGTGCCAGCAGCCGACAGGGAAATTCACCCCTCCACTTT. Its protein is CASSRQGNSPLHF.

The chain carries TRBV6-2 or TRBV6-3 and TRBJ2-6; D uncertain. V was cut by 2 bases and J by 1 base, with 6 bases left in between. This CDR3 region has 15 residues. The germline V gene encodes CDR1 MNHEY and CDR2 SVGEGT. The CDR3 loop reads CASSYVRSGANVLTF. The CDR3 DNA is TGTGCCAGCAGTTACGTTCGGTCTGGGGCCAACGTCCTGACTTTC.

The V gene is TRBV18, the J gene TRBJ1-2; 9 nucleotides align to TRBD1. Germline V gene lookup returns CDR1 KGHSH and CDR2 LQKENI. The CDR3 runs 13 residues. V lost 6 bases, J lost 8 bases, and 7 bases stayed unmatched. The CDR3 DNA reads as TGTGCCAGCTCCCCTGGGACAGGGTTGGGCTACACCTTC. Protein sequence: CASSPGTGLGYTF.